This TCR beta chain was sequenced during a study of beta chain features in type 1 diabetes. Study conclusions and caveats: The study found moderately but significantly shorter TCRB CDR3s in all four CD4+ subsets of Type 1 diabetes patients. Whether TCRB rearrangement is influenced by HLA type went unresolved here. VDJ junctions sequenced from type 1 diabetes patients showed fewer insertions and more deletions.

The CDR3 runs 13 residues. V was trimmed by 5 bases and J by 10 bases, leaving 17 bases between them. Per the germline V gene, CDR1 is SGHTA and CDR2 is FQGNSA. It was via CD45RO/CCR7/CD25/CD127/CD95/CD27 that CD4+ naive, central memory, regulatory and stem cell-like memory cells were sorted. This clone came up a few times. What it binds is unknown. Investigators reverse transcribed all isolated RNA, so they sequenced expressed TCRB transcripts. The average read count of naive, central memory and regulatory T cell samples was approximately 3.5 million. This table comes from immunoSEQ multiplex PCR, and its TCRdb copy is limited to in-frame clones, with some not included. The table lists about 280,000 clones, approximately 15% of them singletons, with approximately 0.015% in the top ten.

Sequenced: naive CD4+ T cells from blood. This sequence joins TRBV7-2 and TRBJ2-5; D not certain. The receptor was isolated from a man in his late teens or twenties with type 1 diabetes. CDR3 loop: CASSQGPSGDQYF. The CDR3 nucleotides are TGTGCCAGCAGCCAAGGCCCAAGTGGAGACCAGTACTTC.